Each of the 29 T cell receptor beta chains below was sequenced from the same sample in a study of T cell responses to AZD1222 COVID-19 vaccine. Assay: immunoSEQ multiplex PCR; the TCRdb copy retains only in-frame clones and omits some. The table has roughly 55,000 clones, 87% seen once; the top ten hold 3% to 4%. Source: peripheral blood, taken on day 0 of AZD1222 vaccination. Receptors originate from an adult in good health.

This clone has just a few counts. The chain carries TRBV13 and TRBJ1-1; D might be TRBD1 (5 bases). Trimming removed 2 bases from V and 2 bases from J, with 6 bases in between. The length of the CDR3 is 13 residues. CDR1 and CDR2 (germline): PRHDT, FYEKMQ (reference sequence). The CDR3 reads CASSLRGNTEAFF. The CDR3 DNA reads TGTGCCAGCAGCTTAAGGGGCAACACTGAAGCTTTCTTT.

This chain links TRBV7-8 with TRBJ2-1, with 10 bases identical to TRBD2. The V gene end was trimmed by 2 bases and the J gene end by 0 bases; junction bases not matched to a gene: 4. The CDR3 loop spans 17 amino acids. CDR1 and CDR2 (germline): SGHVS, FQNEAQ. CDR3 DNA: TGTGCCAGCAGCTTAAGTACTAGCGGGGACTCCTACAATGAGCAGTTCTTC. This gives the protein CASSLSTSGDSYNEQFF.

The rearrangement uses TRBV24-1 and TRBJ2-3; D remains ambiguous. Looked up from germline, CDR1 is KGHDR and CDR2 is SFDVKD. V shed 5 bases and J shed 0 bases, with 11 bases lying between them. This CDR3 comprises 15 residues. CDR3 region: CATSGPGTSTDTQYF. CDR3 nucleotides: TGTGCCACCAGTGGTCCTGGAACTAGCACAGATACGCAGTATTTT.

The chain carries TRBV6-5 and TRBJ2-7; TRBD1 aligns across 9 bases. The germline V gene encodes CDR1 MNHEY and CDR2 SVGAGI. The CDR3 has 14 residues. The V gene end was trimmed by 1 base and the J gene end by 5 bases; junction bases not matched to a gene: 3. The CDR3 bases are TGTGCCAGCAGTTACTTACAGGGGGCCCACGAGCAGTACTTC. The encoded protein is CASSYLQGAHEQYF.

As for this clone: Other DNA variants within this sample encode the same CDR3. The chain uses TRBV18 and TRBJ1-4; 7 bases map to TRBD1. This CDR3 comprises 15 residues. Germline lookup yields CDR1 KGHSH and CDR2 LQKENI. V trimming: 2 bases; J trimming: 3 bases; junction bases outside the gene matches: 3. CDR3 amino acids: CASSPDRAANEKLFF. The CDR3, as DNA: TGTGCCAGCTCACCAGACAGGGCGGCTAATGAAAAACTGTTTTTT.

The chain carries TRBV4-3 and TRBJ2-7; D call uncertain. The CDR3 runs 13 residues. CDR1 and CDR2 from the germline V gene are LGHNA and YSLEER. V was trimmed by 0 bases and J by 4 bases, leaving 7 bases between them. The chain's CDR3 is CASSQDLLYEQYF. The CDR3 coding sequence is TGCGCCAGCAGCCAAGATCTCCTATACGAGCAGTACTTC.

For the CDR3, the DNA is TGTGCCAGCAGCTTACAAGGACAGGGAAGTGGGACTGAAGCTTTCTTT. It codes for CASSLQGQGSGTEAFF. The chain employs TRBV7-3 and TRBJ1-1, with 8 bases matching TRBD1. The CDR3 is 16 residues long. The V gene's germline CDR1 is SGHTA and CDR2 FQGTGA. Germline trimming cut 2 bases from V and 5 bases from J; bases unmatched to any gene: 10.

V and J are TRBV21-1 and TRBJ2-3; TRBD2 reflects the table's D call only, with no check against the DNA. TRBV21-1 is reported as a pseudogene. The CDR3 is 15 residues long. In DNA, the CDR3 is TGTGCCAGCAGCACCCTCCGGGGGAGCACAGATACGCAGTATTTT. Its translation is CASSTLRGSTDTQYF.

The V call is TRBV20-1, the J call TRBJ1-1; unclear D gene. Looked up from germline, CDR1 is DFQATT and CDR2 is SNEGSKA (reference sequence). The ends were cut back, 0 bases at V and 1 base at J, with 0 bases in the middle. The CDR3 covers 11 residues. The CDR3 nucleotides are TGCAGTGCTAGAGAGAACACTGAAGCTTTCTTT. Its protein product is CSARENTEAFF.

This clone was detected only once. The V and J genes are TRBV7-2 and TRBJ1-6; 8 bases line up with TRBD1. Germline V lookup: CDR1 SGHTA, CDR2 FQGNSA. V lost 4 bases and J lost 7; bases outside the gene matches: 9. This CDR3 is 16 amino acids long. The DNA for the CDR3 is TGTGCCAGCAGCTCGAACCCCGACAGGGGAAATTCACCCCTCCACTTT. Its protein product is CASSSNPDRGNSPLHF. Full variable domain (outside the CDR3, taken from reference TRBV7-2 and TRBJ1-6): GAGVSQSPSNKVTEKGKDVELRCDPISGHTALYWYRQSLGQGLEFLIYFQGNSAPDKSGLPSDRFSAERTGGSVSTLTIQRTQQEDSAVYLCASSSNPDRGNSPLHFGNGTRLTVT.

CDR3 sequence reads: CASSWGPPNSPLHF. The DNA for the CDR3 is TGTGCCAGCAGTTGGGGACCACCCAATTCACCCCTCCACTTT. This chain connects TRBV6-2 or TRBV6-3 to TRBJ1-6; D possibly corresponds to TRBD1 (5 bases). This CDR3 region has 14 residues. Trimming pared 4 bases from V and 7 bases from J, leaving 11 bases between. Germline assignment: CDR1 MNHEY and CDR2 SVGEGT.

In its sample, this clone was seen a few times. The CDR3 region has the DNA TGCAGCGTTGAAGCAGGGATCGAAGCTTTCTTT. Protein product: CSVEAGIEAFF. The gene calls are TRBV29-1 and TRBJ1-1; weak D call: TRBD1 (5 bases). V was clipped by 1 base and J by 8 bases, with 8 bases between them. In germline, CDR1 is SQVTM, CDR2 ANQGSEA. This CDR3 region has 11 residues.

The chain recombines TRBV10-3 with TRBJ2-7; possibly TRBD1 for D (6 bases). The germline V and J ends were trimmed by 5 bases and 5 bases, with 13 bases remaining between them. The CDR3 extends over 13 amino acids. Germline lookup yields CDR1 ENHRY and CDR2 SYGVKD. CDR3 amino acids: CAISSTGIHEQYF. CDR3 nucleotides: TGTGCCATCAGTTCCACAGGGATTCACGAGCAGTACTTC.

The chain combines TRBV7-6 with TRBJ2-3; 12 nucleotides align to TRBD2. The CDR3 is 18 residues long. In germline, CDR1 is SGHVS, CDR2 FNYEAQ. The V segment lost 0 bases and the J segment 2 bases; nucleotides outside the gene matches: 6. The CDR3 nucleotides are TGTGCCAGCAGCTTAGCATCAGGACTAGCGGGGATCACAGATACGCAGTATTTT. This gives the protein CASSLASGLAGITDTQYF.

This sequence joins TRBV7-9 and TRBJ2-1; D may be TRBD1 (6 bases). In germline, CDR1 is SEHNR, CDR2 FQNEAQ (reference sequence). CDR3 length: 14 amino acids. Deletions cut 6 bases from V and 7 bases from J, with 16 bases between. CDR3 region: CASSPYTGWNEQFF. CDR3 DNA: TGTGCCAGCAGTCCCTATACAGGGTGGAATGAGCAGTTCTTC.

This chain connects TRBV7-9 to TRBJ1-2; possibly TRBD1 for D (5 bases). The CDR3 covers 13 residues. CDR1 and CDR2 (germline): SEHNR, FQNEAQ (reference sequence). V lost 7 bases and J lost 2, with 11 bases in between. CDR3: CASNLGGNYGYTF. Here the CDR3 DNA reads TGTGCCAGCAACCTGGGGGGAAACTATGGCTACACCTTC.

The chain joins TRBV5-1 to TRBJ2-1, with 9 positions matching TRBD2. V trimming: 2 bases; J trimming: 9 bases; junction bases outside the gene matches: 9. The CDR3 has 15 residues. CDR1 is SGHRS and CDR2 is YFSETQ in the germline V gene. The CDR3 bases are TGCGCCAGCAGCTTAAGCGGGGGGAAAGTCGGTGAGCAGTTCTTC. Its protein product is CASSLSGGKVGEQFF.

This chain connects TRBV5-1 to TRBJ2-3; 10 nucleotides match TRBD2. Germline loops: CDR1 SGHRS, CDR2 YFSETQ. J lost 0 bases, V lost 0 bases, and 10 bases had no gene match. The CDR3 loop spans 19 amino acids. CDR3 residues: CASSLVPSGGITSTDTQYF. DNA for the CDR3: TGCGCCAGCAGCTTGGTCCCTAGCGGGGGAATTACTAGCACAGATACGCAGTATTTT.

The V gene is TRBV2, the J gene TRBJ1-2; 10 positions match TRBD1. The CDR3 spans 16 residues. Unmatched junction bases numbered 8, after V lost 6 bases and J lost 1 base. Germline assignment: CDR1 SNHLY and CDR2 FYNNEI. CDR3 loop: CASSEGDRGLNYGYTF. The CDR3 coding sequence is TGTGCCAGCAGCGAGGGGGACAGGGGCCTTAACTATGGCTACACCTTC.

The chain carries TRBV6-5 and TRBJ1-6, with a possible D match to TRBD1 (5 bases). Germline-derived CDR1 and CDR2 are MNHEY and SVGAGI. This CDR3 is 14 amino acids long. V was cut by 10 bases and J by 7 bases, with 17 bases left in between. This CDR3 is CATTRLRGNSPLHF. The DNA of the CDR3 is TGTGCCACCACCCGTCTGAGGGGCAATTCACCCCTCCACTTT.

The chain employs TRBV12-5 and TRBJ1-4; 7 bases are a match to TRBD1. Germline V lookup: CDR1 LGHNT, CDR2 FRNRAP. The junction had 11 bases not matched to a gene; V was cut back by 6 bases and J by 10 bases. This CDR3 has 14 amino acids. CDR3 sequence: CASGSTGRWGKLFF. DNA of the CDR3: TGTGCTAGTGGCTCGACAGGGAGGTGGGGAAAACTGTTTTTT.

This chain uses TRBV3-1 (or the pseudogene TRBV3-2) with TRBJ1-2; unclear D gene. The CDR3 sequence is 14 residues long. V was clipped by 1 base and J by 8 bases, with 14 bases between them. From germline, CDR1 is LGHDT and CDR2 YNNKEL (reference sequence). The CDR3 DNA is TGTGCCAGCAGCCAAGGAGTTGGAGGGAACGGCTACACCTTC. It translates to CASSQGVGGNGYTF.

The chain links TRBV11-2 to TRBJ1-2, with 7 bases that match TRBD1. CDR1 and CDR2 from the germline V gene are SGHAT and FQNNGV. The CDR3 runs 14 residues. V dropped 6 bases and J dropped 4; count of bases not matched to a gene: 8. CDR3 residues: CASSYRGQSYGYTF. In DNA, the CDR3 is TGTGCCAGCAGTTATAGGGGACAGAGCTATGGCTACACCTTC.

The chain carries TRBV14 and TRBJ1-1; D might be TRBD1 (5 bases). Germline V CDR1 and CDR2: SGHDN, FVKESK. The CDR3 totals 14 residues. V shed 4 bases and J shed 5 bases, with 14 bases lying between them. CDR3 in amino acids: CASSRDSRGTEAFF. As DNA, the CDR3 is TGTGCCAGCAGCCGGGACTCACGGGGGACTGAAGCTTTCTTT. Full variable domain (missing parts from reference TRBV14 and TRBJ1-1): EAGVTQFPSHSVIEKGQTVTLRCDPISGHDNLYWYRRVMGKEIKFLLHFVKESKQDESGMPNNRFLAERTGGTYSTLKVQPAELEDSGVYFCASSRDSRGTEAFFGQGTRLTVV.

The sample holds a few counts of this clone. This chain links TRBV4-1 with TRBJ2-5; TRBD2 matches 12 bases. Germline loops: CDR1 MGHRA, CDR2 YSYEKL. CDR3 length equals 18 residues. V shed 0 bases and J 3 bases; nucleotides not matched to a gene: 8. Here the CDR3 DNA reads TGCGCCAGCAGCCAAGAAACCCTAGCGGGGGGGATAAAAGAGACCCAGTACTTC. It translates to CASSQETLAGGIKETQYF.

The chain recombines TRBV4-1 with TRBJ1-1; possible D gene TRBD1, 5 bases. This CDR3 has 13 amino acids. V was clipped by 1 base and J by 6 bases, with 9 bases between them. The germline V gene encodes CDR1 MGHRA and CDR2 YSYEKL. The DNA for the CDR3 is TGCGCCAGCAGCCAAGTAGGGGAACCTGAAGCTTTCTTT. Its protein product is CASSQVGEPEAFF.

CDR3 in amino acids: CASSQFIAGGDEQFF. Here the CDR3 DNA reads TGTGCCAGCAGCCAATTTATAGCGGGGGGCGATGAGCAGTTCTTC. The chain is built from TRBV3-1 (or the pseudogene TRBV3-2) and TRBJ2-1; 10 bases are shared with TRBD2. The CDR3 sequence is 15 residues long. J gave up 8 bases and V 2 bases, and 6 bases lay outside the gene matches. Germline lookup yields CDR1 LGHDT and CDR2 YNNKEL (reference sequence).

The genes are TRBV28 and TRBJ1-1; 7 nucleotides match TRBD1. The V segment lost 6 bases and the J segment 1 base; nucleotides outside the gene matches: 11. CDR1 and CDR2 from the germline V gene are MDHEN and SYDVKM. This CDR3 spans 16 amino acids. Written as DNA, the CDR3 is TGTGCCAGCAGCGATCCCCCGGGACAGAAGAACACTGAAGCTTTCTTT. As protein: CASSDPPGQKNTEAFF.

V usage is TRBV19 and J usage is TRBJ1-5; no definite D call. The CDR3 extends over 12 amino acids. Germline CDR1 reads LNHDA; CDR2 reads SQIVND (reference sequence). The ends were cut back, 5 bases at V and 9 bases at J, with 11 bases in the middle. CDR3 amino acids: CASSSPVAPQHF. CDR3 in DNA: TGTGCCAGTAGTTCCCCAGTGGCGCCCCAGCATTTT.